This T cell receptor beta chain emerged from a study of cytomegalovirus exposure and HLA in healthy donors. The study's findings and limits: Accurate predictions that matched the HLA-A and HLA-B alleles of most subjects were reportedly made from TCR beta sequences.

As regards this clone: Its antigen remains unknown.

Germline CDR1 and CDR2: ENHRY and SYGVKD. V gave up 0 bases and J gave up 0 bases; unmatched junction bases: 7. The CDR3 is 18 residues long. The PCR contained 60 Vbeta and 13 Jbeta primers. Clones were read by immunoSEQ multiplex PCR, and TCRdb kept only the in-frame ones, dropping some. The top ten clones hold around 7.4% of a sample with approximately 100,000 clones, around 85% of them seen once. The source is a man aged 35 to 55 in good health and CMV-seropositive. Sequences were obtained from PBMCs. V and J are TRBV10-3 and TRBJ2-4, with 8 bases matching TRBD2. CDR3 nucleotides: TGTGCCATCAGTGAGTCGGATCGGGGGGGAAGAGCCAAAAACATTCAGTACTTC. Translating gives CAISESDRGGRAKNIQYF.